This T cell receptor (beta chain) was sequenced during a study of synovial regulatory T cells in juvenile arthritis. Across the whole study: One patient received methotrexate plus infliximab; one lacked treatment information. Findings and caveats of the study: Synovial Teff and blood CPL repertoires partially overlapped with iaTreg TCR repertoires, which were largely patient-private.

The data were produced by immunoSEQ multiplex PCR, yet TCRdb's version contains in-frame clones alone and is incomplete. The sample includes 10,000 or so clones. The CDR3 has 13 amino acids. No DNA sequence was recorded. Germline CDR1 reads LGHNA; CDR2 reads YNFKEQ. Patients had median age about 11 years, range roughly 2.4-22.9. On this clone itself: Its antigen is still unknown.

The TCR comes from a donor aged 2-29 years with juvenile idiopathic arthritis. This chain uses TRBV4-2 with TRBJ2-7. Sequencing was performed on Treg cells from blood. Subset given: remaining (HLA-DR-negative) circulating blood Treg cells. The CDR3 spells CASSQVDEFEQYF.